The 32 T cell receptor beta chains below all came from one sample that was sequenced in a study of blood T cell repertoires in COVID-19. Clones were read by immunoSEQ multiplex PCR, and TCRdb kept only the in-frame ones, dropping some. The sample has fewer than 200,000 clones, about 85% seen once. Material: peripheral blood. These receptors originate from a man in his sixties who had recovered from COVID-19.

Concerning this clone: Mismatch with germline at one junction end may stem from a read error. The J gene is TRBJ2-7, the V gene TRBV3-1 (or the pseudogene TRBV3-2); D remains ambiguous. The CDR3 sequence is 11 residues long. Germline CDR1 reads LGHDT; CDR2 reads YNNKEL (reference sequence). CDR3 nucleotides: TGTGCCAGCAGCCGCGGAATGTTCTCGATCTTC. Residues: CASSRGMFSIF.

This clone was seen once. The V and J genes are TRBV5-1 and TRBJ2-7; 9 bases agree with TRBD2. J gave up 5 bases and V 2 bases, and 2 bases lay outside the gene matches. CDR3 length: 13 residues. Germline CDR1 and CDR2: SGHRS and YFSETQ. The CDR3 DNA is TGCGCCAGCAGCTTAGCGGGGGGCAACGAGCAGTACTTC. Amino acids: CASSLAGGNEQYF.

The rearrangement joins TRBV9 to TRBJ2-5, with 7 bases that match TRBD2. CDR3 length equals 14 residues. From germline, CDR1 is SGDLS and CDR2 YYNGEE. After removal of 2 bases from V and 6 bases from J, the junction contained 7 bases not matched to a gene. The CDR3 DNA follows: TGTGCCAGCAGCGTCACTAGCGACGTGCAGACCCAGTACTTC. Amino acid sequence: CASSVTSDVQTQYF.

V usage is TRBV5-1 and J usage is TRBJ2-2; 7 bases match TRBD1. This CDR3 contains 18 residues. Looked up from germline, CDR1 is SGHRS and CDR2 is YFSETQ. The V and J ends lost 4 bases and 0 bases, in that order; junction bases with no gene match: 12. The CDR3 protein is CASSEPGQLPTNTGELFF. The CDR3 DNA reads TGCGCCAGCAGCGAACCGGGACAGCTACCTACGAACACCGGGGAGCTGTTTTTT.

This chain links TRBV4-1 with TRBJ1-1, with 9 positions matching TRBD1. This CDR3 spans 15 amino acids. The V and J ends lost 1 base and 5 bases, in that order; junction bases with no gene match: 5. Germline V gene sequence: CDR1 MGHRA, CDR2 YSYEKL. CDR3 protein: CASSQGPTGGTEAFF. In nucleotides, the CDR3 is TGCGCCAGCAGCCAAGGTCCGACAGGGGGAACTGAAGCTTTCTTT.

The chain joins TRBV12-3 or TRBV12-4 to TRBJ2-7; a weak D match, TRBD1 (6 bases). V was shortened by 1 base and J by 4 bases, with 8 bases between the two germline ends. CDR3 length: 13 amino acids. Written as DNA, the CDR3 is TGTGCCAGCAGTTTAGGGACAGAATACGAGCAGTACTTC. This sequence encodes CASSLGTEYEQYF.

The gene calls are TRBV18 and TRBJ1-4; the D gene is possibly TRBD1 (5 bases). Germline V lookup: CDR1 KGHSH, CDR2 LQKENI. Deletions cut 1 base from V and 2 bases from J, with 5 bases between. CDR3 size: 14 residues. CDR3 amino acids: CASSPQGTNEKLFF. CDR3 coding DNA: TGTGCCAGCTCACCACAGGGGACTAATGAAAAACTGTTTTTT.

This chain uses TRBV10-3 with TRBJ1-1, with no clear D. The CDR3 is made up of 14 amino acids. Germline CDR1 ENHRY, CDR2 SYGVKD. Trimming left V 0 bases short and J 6 bases short, with 11 bases between. CDR3 in DNA: TGTGCCATCAGTGAGTCACACACCACCCCTGAAGCTTTCTTT. Translating it yields CAISESHTTPEAFF.

The chain recombines TRBV5-1 with TRBJ1-1, with 7 bases lining up with TRBD1. CDR1 is SGHRS and CDR2 is YFSETQ in the germline V gene. The V segment lost 4 bases and the J segment 13 bases; nucleotides outside the gene matches: 10. The length of the CDR3 is 12 residues. The CDR3 is CASSDDRVRGFF. The DNA of the CDR3 is TGCGCCAGCAGCGACGACAGGGTACGGGGTTTCTTT. The whole variable domain, remainder taken from reference TRBV5-1 and TRBJ1-1, is KAGVTQTPRYLIKTRGQQVTLSCSPISGHRSVSWYQQTPGQGLQFLFEYFSETQRNKGNFPGRFSGRQFSNSRSEMNVSTLELGDSALYLCASSDDRVRGFFGQGTRLTVV.

The V and J genes are TRBV27 and TRBJ2-7, with D perhaps matching TRBD1 (5 bases). The CDR3 has 16 amino acids. CDR1 is MNHEY, CDR2 SMNVEV, per germline (reference sequence). Between the trimmed V and J ends, which lost 8 bases and 0 bases, there was a span of 20 bases. The CDR3 DNA reads TGTGCCAGCCGTCCTTCAGGGCAGGAGAGCTCCTACGAGCAGTACTTC. Translated: CASRPSGQESSYEQYF.

This chain uses TRBV19 with TRBJ1-2; D ambiguous. Trimming removed 4 bases from V and 6 bases from J, with 15 bases in between. This CDR3 region has 14 residues. CDR1 and CDR2 from the germline V gene are LNHDA and SQIVND (reference sequence). CDR3 residues: CASSTSAGSHGYTF. The CDR3 DNA reads as TGTGCCAGTAGTACAAGCGCCGGCAGCCATGGCTACACCTTC.

The chain links TRBV19 to TRBJ1-2; 7 bases fit TRBD1. J lost 2 bases, V lost 4 bases, and 10 bases had no gene match. The CDR3 consists of 16 residues. Looked up from germline, CDR1 is LNHDA and CDR2 is SQIVND (reference sequence). This CDR3 is CASSSTLTTGNYGYTF. The CDR3 DNA sequence: TGTGCCAGTAGTAGCACGCTCACGACAGGGAACTATGGCTACACCTTC.

The J gene is TRBJ1-2, the V gene TRBV28; no definite D call. There are 14 residues in the CDR3. Germline V gives CDR1 MDHEN, CDR2 SYDVKM. V lost 6 bases to trimming and J lost 4 bases, with 15 bases between them. CDR3 nucleotides: TGTGCCAGCAGGCCCAGCCTCGCGGGCTATGGCTACACCTTC. This translates into CASRPSLAGYGYTF.

This sequence joins TRBV5-6 and TRBJ2-5; TRBD2 matches 8 bases. Unmatched junction bases numbered 6, after V lost 3 bases and J lost 2 bases. Germline values: CDR1 SGHDT, CDR2 YYEEEE. CDR3 length: 15 residues. The CDR3 bases are TGTGCCAGCAGCTCGGGACTAGGGTGGCAAGAGACCCAGTACTTC. Amino acids: CASSSGLGWQETQYF.

The V gene is TRBV5-1, the J gene TRBJ2-2; perhaps TRBD1 as D (5 bases). Looked up from germline, CDR1 is SGHRS and CDR2 is YFSETQ. Trimming pared 2 bases from V and 6 bases from J, leaving 11 bases between. This CDR3 contains 14 residues. CDR3 protein: CASSLGALAGELFF. DNA of the CDR3: TGCGCCAGCAGCTTAGGGGCGTTGGCCGGGGAGCTGTTTTTT. Full variable domain (missing parts from reference TRBV5-1 and TRBJ2-2): KAGVTQTPRYLIKTRGQQVTLSCSPISGHRSVSWYQQTPGQGLQFLFEYFSETQRNKGNFPGRFSGRQFSNSRSEMNVSTLELGDSALYLCASSLGALAGELFFGEGSRLTVL.

V is TRBV20-1 and J is TRBJ1-4, with 7 bases matching TRBD1. The CDR3 contains 13 residues. Germline assignment: CDR1 DFQATT and CDR2 SNEGSKA (reference sequence). V dropped 3 bases and J dropped 6; count of bases not matched to a gene: 4. The CDR3 DNA reads TGCAGTGCTAGTCGGGACAGACATGAAAAACTGTTTTTT. This gives the protein CSASRDRHEKLFF.

This chain connects TRBV2 to TRBJ1-5; TRBD1 is a possible D gene (5 bases). The ends were cut back, 4 bases at V and 4 bases at J, with 14 bases in the middle. The CDR3 has 15 amino acids. CDR1 is SNHLY and CDR2 is FYNNEI in the germline V gene. The CDR3 sequence: CASSVIGGGNQPQHF. The CDR3 DNA follows: TGTGCCAGCAGTGTCATTGGGGGGGGAAATCAGCCCCAGCATTTT.

The genes are TRBV30 and TRBJ2-1, with 15 bases matching TRBD2. This CDR3 has 19 residues. Trimming took 1 base from V and 1 from J; bases not matched to a gene: 8. The V gene's germline CDR1 is GTSNPN and CDR2 SVGIG (reference sequence). CDR3 region: CAWSALGLAGGRSYNEQFF. The DNA of the CDR3 is TGTGCCTGGAGTGCTCTAGGACTAGCGGGGGGGAGGTCCTACAATGAGCAGTTCTTC.

The genes are TRBV3-1 (or the pseudogene TRBV3-2) and TRBJ1-4, with D possibly matching TRBD1 (6 bases). CDR1 LGHDT and CDR2 YNNKEL come from the germline V gene (reference sequence). The CDR3 consists of 14 residues. V lost 3 bases to trimming and J lost 8 bases, with 13 bases between them. CDR3 residues: CASSHGGFEEKLFF. Written as DNA, the CDR3 is TGTGCCAGCAGCCATGGGGGCTTTGAGGAAAAACTGTTTTTT.

This chain connects TRBV27 to TRBJ1-3; a possible D gene is TRBD1 (5 bases). The CDR3 covers 18 residues. The germline CDR1 and CDR2 sequences are MNHEY and SMNVEV (reference sequence). Trimming took 2 bases from V and 2 from J, leaving 19 bases between them. The CDR3 region has the DNA TGTGCCAGCAGTTTAAAGGCGGTGGGGGGTAGGACTGGAAACACCATATATTTT. This translates into CASSLKAVGGRTGNTIYF.

The chain employs TRBV15 and TRBJ1-1; D gene uncertain. This CDR3 comprises 14 residues. V lost 0 bases and J 5 bases, leaving 10 bases between the germline ends. In germline, CDR1 is LNHNV, CDR2 YYDKDF (reference sequence). The CDR3, as DNA: TGTGCCACCAGCAGAGAAGGAGGGCTGACTGAAGCTTTCTTT. This encodes CATSREGGLTEAFF. Filled out from reference TRBV15 and TRBJ1-1, the complete variable domain reads DAMVIQNPRYQVTQFGKPVTLSCSQTLNHNVMYWYQQKSSQAPKLLFHYYDKDFNNEADTPDNFQSRRPNTSFCFLDIRSPGLGDTAMYLCATSREGGLTEAFFGQGTRLTVV.

The V and J genes are TRBV5-6 and TRBJ2-7, with 8 positions matching TRBD1. The CDR3 runs 14 residues. Germline CDR1 reads SGHDT; CDR2 reads YYEEEE. After removal of 4 bases from V and 0 bases from J, the junction contained 3 bases not matched to a gene. The CDR3 spells CASSETGVSYEQYF. As DNA, the CDR3 is TGTGCCAGCAGCGAGACAGGGGTCTCCTACGAGCAGTACTTC.

The chain recombines TRBV2 with TRBJ2-1, with a possible D match to TRBD1 (5 bases). CDR1 and CDR2 from the germline V gene are SNHLY and FYNNEI. V lost 6 bases and J lost 13, with 28 bases in between. The CDR3 covers 16 residues. CDR3 in amino acids: CASREQPLTATQEQFF. The CDR3 bases are TGTGCCAGCAGGGAACAACCATTGACAGCCACTCAGGAACAGTTCTTC.

The chain recombines TRBV18 with TRBJ2-1, with D possibly TRBD1 on 6 matching bases. Germline loops: CDR1 KGHSH, CDR2 LQKENI. The CDR3 extends over 15 amino acids. The V end was cut by 4 bases, the J end by 9 bases, with 19 bases between. This chain's CDR3 is CASSHTRTAVGEQFF. In DNA, the CDR3 is TGTGCCAGCTCACATACTAGGACAGCCGTCGGTGAGCAGTTCTTC.

This chain joins TRBV15 and TRBJ1-5; D not certain. Trimming cost V 0 bases and J 0 bases, with 6 bases left between them. This CDR3 contains 15 residues. Per germline, CDR1 LNHNV and CDR2 YYDKDF (reference sequence). The CDR3: CATSRDPGSNQPQHF. CDR3 sequence (DNA): TGTGCCACCAGCAGAGATCCGGGTAGCAATCAGCCCCAGCATTTT.

This clone was seen a single time. This sequence joins TRBV3-1 (or the pseudogene TRBV3-2) and TRBJ1-2, with 7 bases lining up with TRBD1. Trimming cost V 3 bases and J 8 bases; bases outside gene matches: 12. The CDR3 consists of 15 residues. Germline V gene lookup returns CDR1 LGHDT and CDR2 YNNKEL (reference sequence). CDR3 DNA sequence: TGTGCCAGCAGCCAGATTCGGACAGGACGTAGCGGCTACACCTTC. It specifies CASSQIRTGRSGYTF.

The rearrangement joins TRBV19 to TRBJ1-5; D uncertain. CDR3 size: 15 residues. V was clipped by 3 bases and J by 7 bases, with 16 bases between them. Germline V lookup: CDR1 LNHDA, CDR2 SQIVND (reference sequence). The CDR3 DNA follows: TGTGCCAGTAGTATCAACTCAGGAGGCGGACAGCCCCAGCATTTT. This gives the protein CASSINSGGGQPQHF.

The V and J genes are TRBV3-1 (or the pseudogene TRBV3-2) and TRBJ1-2; D unresolved. With 5 bases removed from V and 2 bases from J, the gap between germline ends came to 18 bases. Per the germline V gene, CDR1 is LGHDT and CDR2 is YNNKEL (reference sequence). This CDR3 is built from 16 residues. CDR3 region: CASSTRPGGRNYGYTF. In nucleotides, the CDR3 is TGTGCCAGCAGCACACGCCCGGGAGGGAGGAACTATGGCTACACCTTC.

The chain uses TRBV7-2 and TRBJ2-7; D might be TRBD1 (5 bases). The CDR3 sequence is 14 residues long. V lost 7 bases and J 1 base, leaving 14 bases between the germline ends. In germline, CDR1 is SGHTA, CDR2 FQGNSA. CDR3 sequence (DNA): TGTGCCAGCACGAGGCAGGGCGTTTCCTACGAGCAGTACTTC. Residues: CASTRQGVSYEQYF.

V gene TRBV7-2 combines with J gene TRBJ1-3; no clear D. The CDR3 length is 16 residues. Per the germline V gene, CDR1 is SGHTA and CDR2 is FQGNSA. The V gene lost 1 base and the J gene lost 0 bases, with 10 bases spanning the gap. The chain's CDR3 is CASSLDVVGSGNTIYF. The CDR3 DNA sequence: TGTGCCAGCAGCTTAGATGTGGTCGGCTCTGGAAACACCATATATTTT.

The V gene is TRBV19, the J gene TRBJ2-4; no clear D. The CDR3 totals 13 residues. Germline CDR1 is LNHDA and CDR2 is SQIVND (reference sequence). With 4 bases removed from V and 6 bases from J, the gap between germline ends came to 10 bases. The CDR3 DNA sequence: TGTGCCAGTAGTAATGGGCCTGGAAACATTCAGTACTTC. This gives the protein CASSNGPGNIQYF. The complete variable domain, with remaining parts taken from reference TRBV19 and TRBJ2-4, reads DGGITQSPKYLFRKEGQNVTLSCEQNLNHDAMYWYRQDPGQGLRLIYYSQIVNDFQKGDIAEGYSVSREKKESFPLTVTSAQKNPTAFYLCASSNGPGNIQYFGAGTRLSVL.

J is TRBJ1-1 and V is TRBV27; D possibly corresponds to TRBD1 (5 bases). The CDR3 is made up of 13 amino acids. Trimming took 2 bases from V and 1 from J, leaving 5 bases between them. CDR1 is MNHEY and CDR2 is SMNVEV in the germline V gene (reference sequence). In DNA, the CDR3 is TGTGCCAGCAGTTTAAGGGGGAACACTGAAGCTTTCTTT. Protein product: CASSLRGNTEAFF.